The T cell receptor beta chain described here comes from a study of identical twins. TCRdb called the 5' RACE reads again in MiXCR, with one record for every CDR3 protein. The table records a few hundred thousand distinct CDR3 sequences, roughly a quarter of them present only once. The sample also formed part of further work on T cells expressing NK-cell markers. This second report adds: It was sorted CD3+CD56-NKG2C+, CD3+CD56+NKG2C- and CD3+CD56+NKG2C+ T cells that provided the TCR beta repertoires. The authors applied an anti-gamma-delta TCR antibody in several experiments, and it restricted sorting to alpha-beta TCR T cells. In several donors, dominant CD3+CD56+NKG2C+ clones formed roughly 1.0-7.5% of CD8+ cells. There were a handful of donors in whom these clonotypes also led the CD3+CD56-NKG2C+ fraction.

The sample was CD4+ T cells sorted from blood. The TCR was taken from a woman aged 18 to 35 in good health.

The CDR3 nucleotides read TGTGCCAGCAGTCACCGGGGGAGCTCCTATAATTCACCCCTCCACTTT. It encodes CASSHRGSSYNSPLHF. The chain uses TRBV6-5 and TRBJ1-6; tentatively, D is TRBD1 (5 bases). V was clipped by 5 bases and J by 0 bases, with 11 bases between them. This CDR3 is 16 amino acids long. Germline CDR1 MNHEY, CDR2 SVGAGI.